These 8 T cell receptor beta chains share one sample of origin, sequenced in a study of blood T cell repertoires in COVID-19. Profiling relied on immunoSEQ multiplex PCR, and the TCRdb table lists in-frame clones only, not all of them. The sample includes around 260,000 clones, roughly 88% of them seen just once. Material: peripheral blood. These receptors came from a human donor in a cohort sampled during active COVID-19.

The V gene is TRBV15, the J gene TRBJ1-4; D possibly corresponds to TRBD1 (5 bases). Looked up from germline, CDR1 is LNHNV and CDR2 is YYDKDF (reference sequence). The CDR3 covers 15 residues. Trimming stripped 0 bases from V and 4 bases from J, with 9 bases between. The CDR3 DNA reads TGTGCCACCAGCAGAGATGGGCAGGGTAATGAAAAACTGTTTTTT. Translated, it gives CATSRDGQGNEKLFF.

This clone was seen once. V and J are TRBV19 and TRBJ1-2, with 9 bases aligning to TRBD1. The CDR3 is made up of 14 amino acids. J gave up 6 bases and V 5 bases, and 7 bases lay outside the gene matches. Germline lookup yields CDR1 LNHDA and CDR2 SQIVND (reference sequence). This CDR3 is CASSSRDRVHGYTF. Here the CDR3 DNA reads TGTGCCAGTAGTTCCCGGGACAGGGTTCATGGCTACACCTTC.

This chain uses TRBV10-3 with TRBJ1-5; 9 positions agree with TRBD1. Per germline, CDR1 ENHRY and CDR2 SYGVKD. V dropped 6 bases and J dropped 4; count of bases not matched to a gene: 7. The CDR3 covers 15 residues. The CDR3 DNA reads as TGTGCCATCAGCACTACAGGGGGCCCTAATCAGCCCCAGCATTTT. Protein: CAISTTGGPNQPQHF.

This chain connects TRBV7-9 to TRBJ1-1; no clear D gene. This CDR3 region has 14 residues. The ends were cut back, 1 base at V and 1 base at J, with 7 bases in the middle. Germline V gene lookup returns CDR1 SEHNR and CDR2 FQNEAQ (reference sequence). CDR3 amino acids: CASSLGQENTEAFF. CDR3 in DNA: TGTGCCAGCAGCTTAGGCCAGGAGAACACTGAAGCTTTCTTT.

The chain employs TRBV30 and TRBJ1-2; TRBD1 agrees at 10 bases. V was clipped by 0 bases and J by 6 bases; unmatched bases: 7. The germline V gene encodes CDR1 GTSNPN and CDR2 SVGIG (reference sequence). The CDR3 extends over 15 amino acids. Written as DNA, the CDR3 is TGTGCCTGGAGTGTAGGGGACAGGGGAATTGATGGCTACACCTTC. Amino acids: CAWSVGDRGIDGYTF.

This clone was seen more than once but under ten times. In the same sample, other DNA sequences code for this CDR3. This sequence joins TRBV24-1 and TRBJ1-1, with D possibly TRBD1 on 6 matching bases. Germline values: CDR1 KGHDR, CDR2 SFDVKD. The CDR3 spans 13 residues. V was pared by 8 bases and J by 3 bases, with 12 bases between. The DNA of the CDR3 is TGTGCCACCATGAGACAGGCCCACACTGAAGCTTTCTTT. This sequence encodes CATMRQAHTEAFF.

The chain employs TRBV27 and TRBJ2-7, with a tentative D call TRBD1 (7 bases). There are 17 residues in the CDR3. Germline V lookup: CDR1 MNHEY, CDR2 SMNVEV (reference sequence). V was cut by 3 bases and J by 0 bases, with 18 bases left in between. CDR3 in amino acids: CASSFAGRTGFSYEQYF. CDR3 sequence (DNA): TGTGCCAGCAGTTTTGCTGGGAGGACAGGCTTCTCCTACGAGCAGTACTTC.

CDR3 loop: CASSLTGDGSGYTF. CDR3 nucleotide sequence: TGCGCCAGCAGCCTCACCGGGGACGGGAGTGGCTACACCTTC. The chain has TRBV5-1 and TRBJ1-2, with TRBD1 as a possible D gene (5 bases). Germline loops: CDR1 SGHRS, CDR2 YFSETQ. V lost 4 bases and J 7 bases, leaving 17 bases between the germline ends. The CDR3 runs to 14 residues.